This T cell receptor beta chain was captured by sequencing in a study of T cells expressing NK-cell markers. The study's findings and limits: Of the CD8+ T cells in over five donors, roughly 1.0-7.0% belonged to dominant NKG2C+ clonotypes. The leading position in the CD3+CD56-NKG2C+ fraction of a handful of donors also went to these clonotypes.

Note on this clonotype: Its matching antigen is unknown.

The CDR3 consists of 17 residues. CDR1 and CDR2 (germline): KGHDR, SFDVKD. From its re-call of the 5' RACE reads, TCRdb lists each CDR3 protein once, without DNA. This repertoire includes fewer than 400,000 distinct CDR3 sequences. V usage is TRBV24-1 and J usage is TRBJ2-7; as DNA is missing, the TRBD1 call by TCRdb cannot be tested. The sequence came from a woman aged 50 to 60 in good health. The sequenced sample was blood T cells: a sorted CD56 or NKG2C T cell subset, CD4+ or CD8+ T cells, or bulk PBMC T cells (not recorded which). CDR3 region: CATSDGQRRGGLYEQYF.